The T cell receptor (beta chain) under discussion was sequenced for a study of T cells in localized non-small cell lung cancer. Per the germline V gene, CDR1 is MNHNS and CDR2 is SASEGT. The length of the CDR3 is 13 residues. Trimming pared 4 bases from V and 4 bases from J, leaving 11 bases between. This clone was detected once. Profiled with immunoSEQ multiplex PCR; TCRdb holds only in-frame clones, not every one. The data contain approximately 88,000 clones, approximately 90% of them singletons. The gene calls are TRBV6-1 and TRBJ2-7; perhaps D is TRBD1 or TRBD2 (5 bases each). The sample in question was PBMCs, obtained before any cancer treatment. This clonotype was obtained from a woman aged 40 to 75 with stage II squamous cell lung carcinoma. CDR3 nucleotides: TGTGCCAGCAGTGTGGTGTGGGGGTACGAGCAGTACTTC. This encodes CASSVVWGYEQYF.